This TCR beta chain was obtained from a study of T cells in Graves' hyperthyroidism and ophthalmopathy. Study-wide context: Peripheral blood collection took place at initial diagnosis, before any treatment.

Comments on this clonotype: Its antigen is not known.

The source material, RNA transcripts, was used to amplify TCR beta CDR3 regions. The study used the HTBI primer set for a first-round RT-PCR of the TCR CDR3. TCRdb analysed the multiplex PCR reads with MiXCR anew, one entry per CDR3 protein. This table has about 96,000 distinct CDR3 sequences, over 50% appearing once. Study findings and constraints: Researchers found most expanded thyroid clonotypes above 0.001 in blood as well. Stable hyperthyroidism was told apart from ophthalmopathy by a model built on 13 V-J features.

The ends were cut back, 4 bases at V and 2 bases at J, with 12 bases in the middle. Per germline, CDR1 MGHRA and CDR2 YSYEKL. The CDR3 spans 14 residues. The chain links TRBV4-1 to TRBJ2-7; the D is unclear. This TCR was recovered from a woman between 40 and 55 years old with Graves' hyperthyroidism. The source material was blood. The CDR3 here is CASSPLSRAYEQYF. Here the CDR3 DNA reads TGCGCCAGCAGCCCCCTTTCAAGGGCCTACGAGCAGTACTTC.